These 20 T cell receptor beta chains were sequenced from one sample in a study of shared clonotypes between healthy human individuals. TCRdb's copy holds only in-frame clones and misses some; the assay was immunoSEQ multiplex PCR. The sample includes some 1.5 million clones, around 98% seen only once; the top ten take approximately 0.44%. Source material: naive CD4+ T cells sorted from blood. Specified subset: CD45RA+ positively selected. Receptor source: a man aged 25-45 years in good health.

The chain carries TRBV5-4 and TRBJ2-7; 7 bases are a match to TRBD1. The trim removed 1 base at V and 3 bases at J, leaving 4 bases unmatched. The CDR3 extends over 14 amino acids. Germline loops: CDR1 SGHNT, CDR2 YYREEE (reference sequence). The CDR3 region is CASSLFQGVYEQYF. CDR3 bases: TGTGCCAGCAGCTTGTTTCAGGGGGTCTACGAGCAGTACTTC.

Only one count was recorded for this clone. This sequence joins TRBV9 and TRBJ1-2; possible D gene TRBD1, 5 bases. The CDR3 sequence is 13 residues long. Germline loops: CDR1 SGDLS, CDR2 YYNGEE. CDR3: CALSGASNYGYTF. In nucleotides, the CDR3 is TGTGCACTTAGTGGGGCTTCCAACTATGGCTACACCTTC.

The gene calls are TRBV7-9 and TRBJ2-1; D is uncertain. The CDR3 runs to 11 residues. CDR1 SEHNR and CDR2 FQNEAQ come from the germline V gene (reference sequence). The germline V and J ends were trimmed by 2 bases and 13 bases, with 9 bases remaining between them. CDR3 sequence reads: CASSLIPPQFF. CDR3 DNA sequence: TGTGCCAGCAGCTTAATTCCACCACAGTTCTTC.

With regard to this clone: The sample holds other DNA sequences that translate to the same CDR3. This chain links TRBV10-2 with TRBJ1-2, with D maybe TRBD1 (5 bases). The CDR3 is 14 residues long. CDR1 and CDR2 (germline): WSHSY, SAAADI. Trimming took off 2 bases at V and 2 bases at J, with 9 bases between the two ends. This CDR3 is CASSERGTNYGYTF. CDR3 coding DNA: TGCGCCAGCAGTGAGAGGGGAACCAACTATGGCTACACCTTC.

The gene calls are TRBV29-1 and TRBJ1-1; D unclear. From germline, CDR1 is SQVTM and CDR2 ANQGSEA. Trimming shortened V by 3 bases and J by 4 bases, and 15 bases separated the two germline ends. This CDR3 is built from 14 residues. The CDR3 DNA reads TGCAGCGTTGAGGAGACAAACGCTCCCACTGAAGCTTTCTTT. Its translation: CSVEETNAPTEAFF.

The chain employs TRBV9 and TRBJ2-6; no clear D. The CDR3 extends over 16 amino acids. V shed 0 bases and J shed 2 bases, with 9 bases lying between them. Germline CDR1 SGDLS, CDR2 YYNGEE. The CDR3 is CASSVVLHAGANVLTF. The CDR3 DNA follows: TGTGCCAGCAGCGTAGTATTGCACGCTGGGGCCAACGTCCTGACTTTC. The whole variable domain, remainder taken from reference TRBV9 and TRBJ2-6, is DSGVTQTPKHLITATGQRVTLRCSPRSGDLSVYWYQQSLDQGLQFLIQYYNGEERAKGNILERFSAQQFPDLHSELNLSSLELGDSALYFCASSVVLHAGANVLTFGAGSRLTVL.

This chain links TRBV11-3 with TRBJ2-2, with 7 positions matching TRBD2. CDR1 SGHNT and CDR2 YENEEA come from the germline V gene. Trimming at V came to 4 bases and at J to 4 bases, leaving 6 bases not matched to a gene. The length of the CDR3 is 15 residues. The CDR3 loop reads CASSYRGGGTGELFF. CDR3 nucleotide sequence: TGTGCCAGCAGCTATCGGGGCGGGGGCACCGGGGAGCTGTTTTTT.

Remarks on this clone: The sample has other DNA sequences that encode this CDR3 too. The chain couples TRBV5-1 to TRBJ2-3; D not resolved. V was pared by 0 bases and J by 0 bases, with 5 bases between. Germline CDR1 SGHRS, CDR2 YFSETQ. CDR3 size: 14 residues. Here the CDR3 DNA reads TGCGCCAGCAGCTTGGAGGGTAGCACAGATACGCAGTATTTT. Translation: CASSLEGSTDTQYF.

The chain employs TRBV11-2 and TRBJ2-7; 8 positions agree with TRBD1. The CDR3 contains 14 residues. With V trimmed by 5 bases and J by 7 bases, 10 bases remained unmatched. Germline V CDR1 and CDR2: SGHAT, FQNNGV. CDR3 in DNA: TGTGCCAGCAGCCCCAGGGACAGGACGGGAGAGCAGTACTTC. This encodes CASSPRDRTGEQYF.

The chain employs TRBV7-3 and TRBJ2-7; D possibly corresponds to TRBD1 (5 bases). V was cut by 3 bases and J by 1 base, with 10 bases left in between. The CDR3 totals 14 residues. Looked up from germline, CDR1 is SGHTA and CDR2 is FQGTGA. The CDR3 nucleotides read TGTGCCAGCAGCTTTGCAGGGTCTTCCTACGAGCAGTACTTC. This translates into CASSFAGSSYEQYF.

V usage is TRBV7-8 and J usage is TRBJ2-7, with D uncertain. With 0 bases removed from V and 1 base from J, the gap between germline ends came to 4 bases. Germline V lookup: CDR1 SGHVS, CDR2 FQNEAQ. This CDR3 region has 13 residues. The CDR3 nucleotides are TGTGCCAGCAGCTTAGCTTTGTCCTACGAGCAGTACTTC. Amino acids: CASSLALSYEQYF.

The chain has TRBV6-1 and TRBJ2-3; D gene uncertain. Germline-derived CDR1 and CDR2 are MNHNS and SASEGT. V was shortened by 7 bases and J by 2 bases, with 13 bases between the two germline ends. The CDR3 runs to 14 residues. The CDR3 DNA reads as TGTGCCAGCACCGTCGAGGCATACACAGATACGCAGTATTTT. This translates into CASTVEAYTDTQYF.

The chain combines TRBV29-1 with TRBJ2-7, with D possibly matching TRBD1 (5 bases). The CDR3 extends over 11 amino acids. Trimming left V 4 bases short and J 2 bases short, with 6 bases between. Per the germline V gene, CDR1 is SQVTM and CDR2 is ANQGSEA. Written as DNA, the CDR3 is TGCAGCGTTGCAGGGACCTACGAGCAGTACTTC. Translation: CSVAGTYEQYF.

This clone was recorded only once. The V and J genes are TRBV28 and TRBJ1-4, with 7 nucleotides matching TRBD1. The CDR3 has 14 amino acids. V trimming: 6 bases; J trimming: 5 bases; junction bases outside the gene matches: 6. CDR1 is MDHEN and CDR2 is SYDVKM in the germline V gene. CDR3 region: CASRPDRDNEKLFF. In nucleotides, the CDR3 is TGTGCCAGCAGACCCGACAGGGACAATGAAAAACTGTTTTTT.

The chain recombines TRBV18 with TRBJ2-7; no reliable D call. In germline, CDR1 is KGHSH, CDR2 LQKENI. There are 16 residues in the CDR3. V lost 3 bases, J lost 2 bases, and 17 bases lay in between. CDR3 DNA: TGTGCCAGCTCACCCCTTGGACGGGTGAACACCTACGAGCAGTACTTC. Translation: CASSPLGRVNTYEQYF.

The CDR3 coding sequence is TGTGCCAGCAGTCCGGGGCTCGTGGGGAACACTGAAGCTTTCTTT. This encodes CASSPGLVGNTEAFF. The genes are TRBV5-4 and TRBJ1-1; tentative D call: TRBD1 (5 bases). This CDR3 has 15 amino acids. V dropped 5 bases and J dropped 1 base, with 15 bases sitting between them. Germline-derived CDR1 and CDR2 are SGHNT and YYREEE (reference sequence).

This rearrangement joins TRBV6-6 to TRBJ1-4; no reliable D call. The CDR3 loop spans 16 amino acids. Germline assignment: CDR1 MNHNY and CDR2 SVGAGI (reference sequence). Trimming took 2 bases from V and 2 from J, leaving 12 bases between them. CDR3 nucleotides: TGTGCCAGCAGTTACGTTCGTGGGCTTACTAATGAAAAACTGTTTTTT. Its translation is CASSYVRGLTNEKLFF.

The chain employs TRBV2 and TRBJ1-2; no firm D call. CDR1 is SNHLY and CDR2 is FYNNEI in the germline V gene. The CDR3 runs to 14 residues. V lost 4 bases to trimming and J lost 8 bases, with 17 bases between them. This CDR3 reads CASSAPSLLGGYTF. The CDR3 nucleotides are TGTGCCAGCAGTGCCCCTTCCCTCCTGGGGGGCTACACCTTC. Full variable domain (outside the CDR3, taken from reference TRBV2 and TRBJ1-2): EPEVTQTPSHQVTQMGQEVILRCVPISNHLYFYWYRQILGQKVEFLVSFYNNEISEKSEIFDDQFSVERPDGSNFTLKIRSTKLEDSAMYFCASSAPSLLGGYTFGSGTRLTVV.

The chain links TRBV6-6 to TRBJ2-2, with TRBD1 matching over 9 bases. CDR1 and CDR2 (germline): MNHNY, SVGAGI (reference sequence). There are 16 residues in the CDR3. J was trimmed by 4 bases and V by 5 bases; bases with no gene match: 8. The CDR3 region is CASSGTGRAITGELFF. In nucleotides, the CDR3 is TGTGCCAGCAGTGGGACAGGGAGGGCTATCACCGGGGAGCTGTTTTTT.

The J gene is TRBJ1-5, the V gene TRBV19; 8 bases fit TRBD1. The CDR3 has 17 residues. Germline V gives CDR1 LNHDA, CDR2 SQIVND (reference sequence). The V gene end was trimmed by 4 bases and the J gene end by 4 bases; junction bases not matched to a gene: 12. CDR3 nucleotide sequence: TGTGCCAGTAGTACGTCAGCCGGGACAGGCCTAAATCAGCCCCAGCATTTT. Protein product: CASSTSAGTGLNQPQHF.